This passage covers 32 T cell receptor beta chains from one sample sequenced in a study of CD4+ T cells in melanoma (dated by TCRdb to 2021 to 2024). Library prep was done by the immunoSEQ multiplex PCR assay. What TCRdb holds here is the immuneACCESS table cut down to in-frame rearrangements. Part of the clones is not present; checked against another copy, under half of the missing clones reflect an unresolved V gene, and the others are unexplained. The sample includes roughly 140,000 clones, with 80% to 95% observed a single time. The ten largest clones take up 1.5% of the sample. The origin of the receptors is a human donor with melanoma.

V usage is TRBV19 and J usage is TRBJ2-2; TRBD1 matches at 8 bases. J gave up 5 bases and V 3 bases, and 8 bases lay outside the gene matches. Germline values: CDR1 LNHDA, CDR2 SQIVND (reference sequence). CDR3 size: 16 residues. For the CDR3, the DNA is TGTGCCAGTAGTATGGGCGCGGACAGGGTTACCGGGGAGCTGTTTTTT. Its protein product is CASSMGADRVTGELFF.

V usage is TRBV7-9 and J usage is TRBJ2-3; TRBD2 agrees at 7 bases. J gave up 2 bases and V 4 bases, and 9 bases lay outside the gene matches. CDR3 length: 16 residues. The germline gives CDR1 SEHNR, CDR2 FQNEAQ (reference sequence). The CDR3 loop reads CASSSGGTELTDTQYF. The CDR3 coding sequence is TGTGCCAGCAGCTCCGGGGGGACCGAACTCACAGATACGCAGTATTTT.

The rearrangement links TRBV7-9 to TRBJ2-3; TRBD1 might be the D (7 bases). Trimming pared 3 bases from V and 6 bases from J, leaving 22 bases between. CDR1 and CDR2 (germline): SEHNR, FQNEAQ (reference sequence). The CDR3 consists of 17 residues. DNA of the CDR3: TGTGCCAGCAGCTTTGGCGGGACAGTCAACACCTTGGATACGCAGTATTTT. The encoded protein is CASSFGGTVNTLDTQYF. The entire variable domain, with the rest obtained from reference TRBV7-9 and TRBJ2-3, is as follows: DTGVSQNPRHKITKRGQNVTFRCDPISEHNRLYWYRQTLGQGPEFLTYFQNEAQLEKSRLLSDRFSAERPKGSFSTLEIQRTEQGDSAMYLCASSFGGTVNTLDTQYFGPGTRLTVL.

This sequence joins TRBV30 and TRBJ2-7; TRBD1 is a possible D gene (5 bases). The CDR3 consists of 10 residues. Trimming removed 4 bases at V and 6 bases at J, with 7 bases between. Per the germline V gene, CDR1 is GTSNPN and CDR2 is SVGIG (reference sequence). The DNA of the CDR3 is TGTGCCTGGACAGGGTGCGAGCAGTACTTC. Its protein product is CAWTGCEQYF.

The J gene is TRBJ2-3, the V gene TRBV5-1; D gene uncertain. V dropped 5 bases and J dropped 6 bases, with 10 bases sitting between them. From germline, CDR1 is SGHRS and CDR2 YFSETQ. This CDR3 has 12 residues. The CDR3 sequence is CASSQNADTQYF. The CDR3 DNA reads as TGCGCCAGCAGTCAAAACGCCGATACGCAGTATTTT. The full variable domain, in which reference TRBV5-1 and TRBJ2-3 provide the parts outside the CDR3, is KAGVTQTPRYLIKTRGQQVTLSCSPISGHRSVSWYQQTPGQGLQFLFEYFSETQRNKGNFPGRFSGRQFSNSRSEMNVSTLELGDSALYLCASSQNADTQYFGPGTRLTVL.

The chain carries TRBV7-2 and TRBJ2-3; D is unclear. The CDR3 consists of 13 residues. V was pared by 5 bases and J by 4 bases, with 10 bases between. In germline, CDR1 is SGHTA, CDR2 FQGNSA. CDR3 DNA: TGTGCCAGCAGCCTTGTTCGGTCAGATACGCAGTATTTT. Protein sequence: CASSLVRSDTQYF. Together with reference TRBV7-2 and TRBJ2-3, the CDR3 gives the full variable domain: GAGVSQSPSNKVTEKGKDVELRCDPISGHTALYWYRQSLGQGLEFLIYFQGNSAPDKSGLPSDRFSAERTGGSVSTLTIQRTQQEDSAVYLCASSLVRSDTQYFGPGTRLTVL.

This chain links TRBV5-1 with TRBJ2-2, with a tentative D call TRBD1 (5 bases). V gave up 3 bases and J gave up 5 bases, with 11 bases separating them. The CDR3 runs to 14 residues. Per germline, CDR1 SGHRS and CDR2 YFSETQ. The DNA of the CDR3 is TGCGCCAGCAGCTCCGGAACAGGAACCGGGGAGCTGTTTTTT. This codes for CASSSGTGTGELFF.

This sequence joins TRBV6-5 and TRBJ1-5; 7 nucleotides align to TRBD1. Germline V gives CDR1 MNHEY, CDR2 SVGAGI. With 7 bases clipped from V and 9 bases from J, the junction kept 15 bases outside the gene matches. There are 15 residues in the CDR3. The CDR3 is CASTLKGAGGWPQHF. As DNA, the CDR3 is TGTGCCAGCACCTTAAAGGGGGCGGGGGGGTGGCCCCAGCATTTT.

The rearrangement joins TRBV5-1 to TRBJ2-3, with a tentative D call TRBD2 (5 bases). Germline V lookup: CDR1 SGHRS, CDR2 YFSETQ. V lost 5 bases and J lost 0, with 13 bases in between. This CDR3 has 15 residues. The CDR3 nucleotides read TGCGCCAGCAGGTTACTAGGCGGTAGCACAGATACGCAGTATTTT. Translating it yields CASRLLGGSTDTQYF.

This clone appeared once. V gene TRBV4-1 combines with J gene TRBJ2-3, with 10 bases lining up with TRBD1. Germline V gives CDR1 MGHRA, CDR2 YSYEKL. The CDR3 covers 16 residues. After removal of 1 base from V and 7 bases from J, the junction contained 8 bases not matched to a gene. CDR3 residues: CASSQAPGQGFHTQYF. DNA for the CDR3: TGCGCCAGCAGCCAAGCCCCGGGACAGGGGTTTCATACGCAGTATTTT.

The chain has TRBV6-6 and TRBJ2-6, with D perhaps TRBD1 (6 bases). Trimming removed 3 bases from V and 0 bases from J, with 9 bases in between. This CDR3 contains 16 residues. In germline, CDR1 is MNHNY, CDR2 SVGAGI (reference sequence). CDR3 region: CASSYTGFSGANVLTF. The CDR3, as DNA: TGTGCCAGCAGTTATACAGGGTTCTCTGGGGCCAACGTCCTGACTTTC.

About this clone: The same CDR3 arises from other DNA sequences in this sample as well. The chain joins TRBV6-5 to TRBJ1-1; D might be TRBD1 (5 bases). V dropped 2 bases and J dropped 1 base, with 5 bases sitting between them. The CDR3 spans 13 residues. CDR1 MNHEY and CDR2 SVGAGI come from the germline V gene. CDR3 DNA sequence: TGTGCCAGCAGTTACCAGGGGAACACTGAAGCTTTCTTT. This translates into CASSYQGNTEAFF.

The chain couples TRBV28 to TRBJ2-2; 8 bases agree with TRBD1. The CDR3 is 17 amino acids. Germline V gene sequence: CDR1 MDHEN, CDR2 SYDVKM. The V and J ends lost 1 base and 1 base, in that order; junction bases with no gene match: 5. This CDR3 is CASSLSPGTGNTGELFF. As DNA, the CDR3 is TGTGCCAGCAGTTTATCCCCCGGGACAGGGAACACCGGGGAGCTGTTTTTT. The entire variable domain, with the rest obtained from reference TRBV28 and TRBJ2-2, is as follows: DVKVTQSSRYLVKRTGEKVFLECVQDMDHENMFWYRQDPGLGLRLIYFSYDVKMKEKGDIPEGYSVSREKKERFSLILESASTNQTSMYLCASSLSPGTGNTGELFFGEGSRLTVL.

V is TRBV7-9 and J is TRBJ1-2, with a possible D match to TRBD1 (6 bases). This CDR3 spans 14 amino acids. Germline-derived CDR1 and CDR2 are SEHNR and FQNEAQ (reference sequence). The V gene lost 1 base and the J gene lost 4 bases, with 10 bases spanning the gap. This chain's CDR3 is CASSLVGGGYGYTF. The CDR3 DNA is TGTGCCAGCAGCTTAGTTGGGGGCGGCTATGGCTACACCTTC.

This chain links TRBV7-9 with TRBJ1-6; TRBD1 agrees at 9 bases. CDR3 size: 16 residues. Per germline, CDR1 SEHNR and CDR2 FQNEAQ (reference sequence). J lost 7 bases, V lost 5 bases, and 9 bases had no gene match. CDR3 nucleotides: TGTGCCAGCAGCCGCCCCGGGACAGGGTACAATTCACCCCTCCACTTT. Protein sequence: CASSRPGTGYNSPLHF.

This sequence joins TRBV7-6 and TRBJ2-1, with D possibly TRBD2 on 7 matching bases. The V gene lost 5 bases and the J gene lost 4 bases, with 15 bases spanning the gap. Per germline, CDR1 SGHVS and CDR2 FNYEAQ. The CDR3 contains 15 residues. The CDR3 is CASSPPGGPYNEQFF. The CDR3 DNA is TGTGCCAGCAGCCCCCCGGGGGGCCCTTACAATGAGCAGTTCTTC.

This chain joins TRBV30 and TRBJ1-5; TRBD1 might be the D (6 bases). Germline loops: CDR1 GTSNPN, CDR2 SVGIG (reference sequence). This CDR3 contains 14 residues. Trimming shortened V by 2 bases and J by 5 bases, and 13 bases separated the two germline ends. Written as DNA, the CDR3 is TGTGCCTGGAGTTCCCTCAGGGGCTATCAGCCCCAGCATTTT. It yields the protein CAWSSLRGYQPQHF.

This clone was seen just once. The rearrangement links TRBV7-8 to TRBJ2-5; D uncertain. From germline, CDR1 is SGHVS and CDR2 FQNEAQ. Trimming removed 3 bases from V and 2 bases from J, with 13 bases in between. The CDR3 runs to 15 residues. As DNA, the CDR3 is TGTGCCAGCAGCTTCGGAGACGTAAGACAAGAGACCCAGTACTTC. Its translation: CASSFGDVRQETQYF.

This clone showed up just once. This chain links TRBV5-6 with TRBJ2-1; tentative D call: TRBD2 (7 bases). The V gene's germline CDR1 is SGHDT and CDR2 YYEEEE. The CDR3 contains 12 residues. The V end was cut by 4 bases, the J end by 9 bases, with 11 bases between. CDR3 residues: CASSLRGGEQFF. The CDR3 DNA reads TGTGCCAGCAGCCTGAGGGGGGGTGAGCAGTTCTTC.

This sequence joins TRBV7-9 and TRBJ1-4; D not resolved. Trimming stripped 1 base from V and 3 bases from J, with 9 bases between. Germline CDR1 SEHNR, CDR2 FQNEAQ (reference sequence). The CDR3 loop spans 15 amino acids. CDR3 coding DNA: TGTGCCAGCAGCTTAGGGGGTAGCGCTAATGAAAAACTGTTTTTT. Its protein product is CASSLGGSANEKLFF.

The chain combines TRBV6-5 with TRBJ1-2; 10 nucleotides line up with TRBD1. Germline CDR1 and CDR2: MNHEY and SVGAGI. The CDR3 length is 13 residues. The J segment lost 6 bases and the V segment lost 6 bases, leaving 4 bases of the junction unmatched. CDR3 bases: TGTGCCAGCAGAACCGGGACAGGGGATGGCTACACCTTC. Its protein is CASRTGTGDGYTF.

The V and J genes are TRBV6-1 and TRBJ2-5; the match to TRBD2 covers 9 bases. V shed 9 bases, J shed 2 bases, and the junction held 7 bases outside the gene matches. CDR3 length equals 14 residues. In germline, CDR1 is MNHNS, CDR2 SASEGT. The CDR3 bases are TGTGCCAGTCAAAGCGGGGGGCCTCAAGAGACCCAGTACTTC. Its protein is CASQSGGPQETQYF.

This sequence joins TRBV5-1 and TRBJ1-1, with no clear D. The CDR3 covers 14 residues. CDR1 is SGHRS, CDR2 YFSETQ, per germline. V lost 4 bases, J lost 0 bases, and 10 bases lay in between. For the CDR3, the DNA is TGCGCCAGCAGCCCGTTCCAGATGAACACTGAAGCTTTCTTT. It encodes CASSPFQMNTEAFF.

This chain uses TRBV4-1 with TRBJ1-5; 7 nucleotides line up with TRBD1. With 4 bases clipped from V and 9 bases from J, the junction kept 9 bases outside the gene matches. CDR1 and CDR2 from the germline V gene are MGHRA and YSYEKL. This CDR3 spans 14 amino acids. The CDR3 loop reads CASSRSTGLPPQHF. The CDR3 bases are TGCGCCAGCAGCCGCTCGACAGGGTTGCCGCCCCAGCATTTT.

The CDR3 sequence: CASSLLGTSGYEQYF. CDR3 bases: TGTGCCAGCAGCTTACTCGGGACTAGCGGTTACGAGCAGTACTTC. The gene calls are TRBV7-9 and TRBJ2-7; 11 nucleotides agree with TRBD2. The V segment lost 2 bases and the J segment 4 bases; nucleotides outside the gene matches: 4. Looked up from germline, CDR1 is SEHNR and CDR2 is FQNEAQ (reference sequence). The CDR3 is 15 residues long.

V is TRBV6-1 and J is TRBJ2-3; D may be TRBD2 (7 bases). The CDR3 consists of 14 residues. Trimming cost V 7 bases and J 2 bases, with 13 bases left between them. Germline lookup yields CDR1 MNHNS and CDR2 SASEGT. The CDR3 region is CASIVGGATDTQYF. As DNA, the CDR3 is TGTGCCAGCATCGTAGGGGGGGCCACAGATACGCAGTATTTT.

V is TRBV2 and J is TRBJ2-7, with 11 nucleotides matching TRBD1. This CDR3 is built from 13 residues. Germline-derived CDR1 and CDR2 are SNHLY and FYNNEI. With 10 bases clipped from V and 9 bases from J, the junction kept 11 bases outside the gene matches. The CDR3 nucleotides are TGTGCCATCATCCGGGACAGGGGGACTGTGCAGTACTTC. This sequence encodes CAIIRDRGTVQYF.

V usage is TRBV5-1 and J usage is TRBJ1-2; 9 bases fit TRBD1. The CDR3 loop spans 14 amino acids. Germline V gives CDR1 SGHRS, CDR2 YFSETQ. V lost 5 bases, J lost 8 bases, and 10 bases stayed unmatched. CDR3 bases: TGCGCCAGCAGTTTTACAGGGGGCGCGGGAGGCTACACCTTC. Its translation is CASSFTGGAGGYTF.

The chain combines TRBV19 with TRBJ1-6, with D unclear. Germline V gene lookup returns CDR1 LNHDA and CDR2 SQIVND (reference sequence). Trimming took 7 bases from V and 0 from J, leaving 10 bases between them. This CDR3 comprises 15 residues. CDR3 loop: CASTKARSYNSPLHF. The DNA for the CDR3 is TGTGCCAGTACTAAGGCCCGCTCCTATAATTCACCCCTCCACTTT.

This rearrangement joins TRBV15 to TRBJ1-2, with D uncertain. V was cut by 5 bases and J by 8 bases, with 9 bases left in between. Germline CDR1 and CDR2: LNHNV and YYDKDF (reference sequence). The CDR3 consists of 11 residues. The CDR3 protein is CATSWGGGYTF. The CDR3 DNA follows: TGTGCCACCAGCTGGGGAGGCGGCTACACCTTC.

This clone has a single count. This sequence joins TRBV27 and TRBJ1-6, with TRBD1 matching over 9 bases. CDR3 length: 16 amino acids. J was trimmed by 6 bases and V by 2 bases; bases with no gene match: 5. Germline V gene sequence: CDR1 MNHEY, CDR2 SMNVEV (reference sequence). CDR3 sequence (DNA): TGTGCCAGCAGTTTAACGGACAGGGGATTTAATTCACCCCTCCACTTT. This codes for CASSLTDRGFNSPLHF.

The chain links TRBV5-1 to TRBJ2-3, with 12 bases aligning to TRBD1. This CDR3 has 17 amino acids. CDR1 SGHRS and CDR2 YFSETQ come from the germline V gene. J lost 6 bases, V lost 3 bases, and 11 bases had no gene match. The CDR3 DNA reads TGCGCCAGCAGCTACATCACTGGGACAGGGGGCTTCGATACGCAGTATTTT. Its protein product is CASSYITGTGGFDTQYF.